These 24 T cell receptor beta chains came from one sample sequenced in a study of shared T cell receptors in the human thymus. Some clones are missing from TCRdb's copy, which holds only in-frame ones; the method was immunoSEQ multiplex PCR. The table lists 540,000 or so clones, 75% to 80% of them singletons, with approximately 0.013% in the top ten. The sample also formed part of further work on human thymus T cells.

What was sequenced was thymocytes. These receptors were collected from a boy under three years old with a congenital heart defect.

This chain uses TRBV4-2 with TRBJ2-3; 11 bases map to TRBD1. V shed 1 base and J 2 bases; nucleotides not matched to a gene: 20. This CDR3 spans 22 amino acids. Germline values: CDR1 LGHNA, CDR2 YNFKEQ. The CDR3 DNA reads TGTGCCAGCAGCCAAGTAACCGCCGGGACAGGGGGGGCTAGCGGTGTCACAGATACGCAGTATTTT. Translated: CASSQVTAGTGGASGVTDTQYF.

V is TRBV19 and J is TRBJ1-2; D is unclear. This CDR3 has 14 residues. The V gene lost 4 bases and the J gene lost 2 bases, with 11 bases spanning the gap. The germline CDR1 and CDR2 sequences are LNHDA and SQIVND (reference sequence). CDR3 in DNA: TGTGCCAGTAGTACCTCGGAGGTCAACTATGGCTACACCTTC. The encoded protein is CASSTSEVNYGYTF.

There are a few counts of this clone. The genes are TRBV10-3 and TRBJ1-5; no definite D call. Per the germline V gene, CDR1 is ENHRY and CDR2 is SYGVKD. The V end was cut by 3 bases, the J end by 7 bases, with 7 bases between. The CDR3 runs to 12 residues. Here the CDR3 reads CAISDGGQPQHF. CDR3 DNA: TGTGCCATCAGTGACGGAGGGCAGCCCCAGCATTTT.

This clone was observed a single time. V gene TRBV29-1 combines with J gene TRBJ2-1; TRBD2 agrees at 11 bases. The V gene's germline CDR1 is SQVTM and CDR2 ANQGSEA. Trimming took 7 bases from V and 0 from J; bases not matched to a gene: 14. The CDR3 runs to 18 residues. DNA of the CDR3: TGCAGCGCCCAAGGGACTAGCGGATATTATAGCTCCTACAATGAGCAGTTCTTC. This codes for CSAQGTSGYYSSYNEQFF.

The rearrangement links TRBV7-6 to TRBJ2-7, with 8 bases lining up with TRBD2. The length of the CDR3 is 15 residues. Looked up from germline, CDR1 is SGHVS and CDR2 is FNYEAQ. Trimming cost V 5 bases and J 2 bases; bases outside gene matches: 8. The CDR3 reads CASSPPAGDAYEQYF. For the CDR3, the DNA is TGTGCCAGCAGCCCCCCAGCGGGAGATGCCTACGAGCAGTACTTC.

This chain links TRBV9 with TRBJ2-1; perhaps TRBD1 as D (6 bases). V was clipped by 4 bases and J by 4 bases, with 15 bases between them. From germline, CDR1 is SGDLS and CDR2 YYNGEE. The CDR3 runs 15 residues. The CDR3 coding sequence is TGTGCCAGCAGCCAACGACGGCAGGGGTACAATGAGCAGTTCTTC. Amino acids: CASSQRRQGYNEQFF.

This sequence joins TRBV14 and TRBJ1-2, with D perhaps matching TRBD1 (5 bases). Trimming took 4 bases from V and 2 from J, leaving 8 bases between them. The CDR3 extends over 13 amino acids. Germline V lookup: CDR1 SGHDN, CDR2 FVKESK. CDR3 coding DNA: TGTGCCAGCAGCCTGACAGCGAACTATGGCTACACCTTC. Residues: CASSLTANYGYTF.

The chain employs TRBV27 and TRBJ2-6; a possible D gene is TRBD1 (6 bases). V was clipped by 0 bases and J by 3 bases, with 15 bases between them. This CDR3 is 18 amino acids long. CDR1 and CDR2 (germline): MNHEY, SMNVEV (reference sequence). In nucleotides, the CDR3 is TGTGCCAGCAGTTTATCGAAACAGGGAGACTATGGGGCCAACGTCCTGACTTTC. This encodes CASSLSKQGDYGANVLTF.

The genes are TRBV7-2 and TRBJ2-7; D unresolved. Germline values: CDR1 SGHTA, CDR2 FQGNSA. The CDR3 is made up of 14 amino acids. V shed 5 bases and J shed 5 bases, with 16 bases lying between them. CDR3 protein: CASSLRGDLHEQYF. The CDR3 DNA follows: TGTGCCAGCAGCCTTCGCGGAGATCTGCACGAGCAGTACTTC.

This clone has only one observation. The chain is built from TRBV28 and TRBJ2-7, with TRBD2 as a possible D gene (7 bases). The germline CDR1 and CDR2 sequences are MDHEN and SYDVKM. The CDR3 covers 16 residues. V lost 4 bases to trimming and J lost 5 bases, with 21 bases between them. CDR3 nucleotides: TGTGCCAGCAGTTCCCACCTCCCCGGGGGGCATAACGAGCAGTACTTC. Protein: CASSSHLPGGHNEQYF.

The CDR3 spells CASSYYPAVQRETQYF. The CDR3 DNA sequence: TGTGCCAGCAGTTACTATCCAGCGGTCCAACGGGAGACCCAGTACTTC. The chain employs TRBV6-6 and TRBJ2-5; a possible D gene is TRBD2 (5 bases). Deletions cut 1 base from V and 5 bases from J, with 17 bases between. Looked up from germline, CDR1 is MNHNY and CDR2 is SVGAGI (reference sequence). This CDR3 region has 16 residues.

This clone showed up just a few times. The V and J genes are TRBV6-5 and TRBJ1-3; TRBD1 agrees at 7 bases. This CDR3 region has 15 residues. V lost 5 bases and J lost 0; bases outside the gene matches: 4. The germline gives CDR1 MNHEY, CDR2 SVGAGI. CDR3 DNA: TGTGCCAGCAGTCAGACAGGGTACTCTGGAAACACCATATATTTT. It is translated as CASSQTGYSGNTIYF.

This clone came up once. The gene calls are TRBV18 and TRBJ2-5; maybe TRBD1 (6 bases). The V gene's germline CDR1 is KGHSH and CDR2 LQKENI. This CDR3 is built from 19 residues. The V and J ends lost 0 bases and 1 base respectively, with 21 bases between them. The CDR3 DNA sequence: TGTGCCAGCTCACCACCGTGGGGGCCCACCTTTTCTCCCCAAGAGACCCAGTACTTC. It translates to CASSPPWGPTFSPQETQYF.

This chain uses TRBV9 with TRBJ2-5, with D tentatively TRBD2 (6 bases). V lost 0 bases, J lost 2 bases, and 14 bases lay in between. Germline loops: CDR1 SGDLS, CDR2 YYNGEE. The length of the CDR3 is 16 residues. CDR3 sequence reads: CASSVEQRVRQETQYF. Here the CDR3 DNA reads TGTGCCAGCAGCGTAGAACAGCGGGTGAGGCAAGAGACCCAGTACTTC.

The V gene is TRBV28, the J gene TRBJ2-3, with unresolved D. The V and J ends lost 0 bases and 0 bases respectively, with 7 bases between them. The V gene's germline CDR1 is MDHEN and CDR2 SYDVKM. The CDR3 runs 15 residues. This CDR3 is CASSLWGSSTDTQYF. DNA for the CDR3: TGTGCCAGCAGTTTATGGGGCTCTAGCACAGATACGCAGTATTTT. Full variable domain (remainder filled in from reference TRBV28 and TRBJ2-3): DVKVTQSSRYLVKRTGEKVFLECVQDMDHENMFWYRQDPGLGLRLIYFSYDVKMKEKGDIPEGYSVSREKKERFSLILESASTNQTSMYLCASSLWGSSTDTQYFGPGTRLTVL.

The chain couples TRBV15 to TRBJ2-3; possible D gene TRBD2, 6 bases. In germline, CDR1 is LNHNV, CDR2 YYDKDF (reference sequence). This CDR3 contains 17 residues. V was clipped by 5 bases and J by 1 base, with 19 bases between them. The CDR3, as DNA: TGTGCCACCAGCTTTCGAACCGGGACTCATGGCACAGATACGCAGTATTTT. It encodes CATSFRTGTHGTDTQYF.

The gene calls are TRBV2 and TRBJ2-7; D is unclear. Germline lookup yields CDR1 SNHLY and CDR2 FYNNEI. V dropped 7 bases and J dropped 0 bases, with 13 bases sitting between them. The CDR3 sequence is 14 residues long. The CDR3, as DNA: TGTGCCAGCACCAAGGAGAAGAGCTCCTACGAGCAGTACTTC. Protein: CASTKEKSSYEQYF.

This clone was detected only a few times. The CDR3 is CASSQDGTGNHEQYF. CDR3 sequence (DNA): TGTGCCAGCAGCCAAGACGGGACAGGGAACCACGAGCAGTACTTC. V gene TRBV14 combines with J gene TRBJ2-7; 9 positions agree with TRBD1. The germline gives CDR1 SGHDN, CDR2 FVKESK. Trimming took 0 bases from V and 5 from J; bases not matched to a gene: 5. This CDR3 is 15 amino acids long.

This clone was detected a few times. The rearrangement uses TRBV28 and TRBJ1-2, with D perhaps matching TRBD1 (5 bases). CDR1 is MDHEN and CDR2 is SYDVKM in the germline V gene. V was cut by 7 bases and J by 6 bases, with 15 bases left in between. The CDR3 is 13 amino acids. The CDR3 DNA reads TGTGCCAGCATCCCCTGGGGAGGGGATGGCTACACCTTC. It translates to CASIPWGGDGYTF.

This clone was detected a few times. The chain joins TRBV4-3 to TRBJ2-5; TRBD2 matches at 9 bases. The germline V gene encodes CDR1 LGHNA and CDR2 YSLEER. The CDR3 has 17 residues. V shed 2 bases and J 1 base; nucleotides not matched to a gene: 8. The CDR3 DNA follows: TGCGCCAGCAGCCAAACCCTCGAGCGGGAGGTCCAAGAGACCCAGTACTTC. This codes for CASSQTLEREVQETQYF.

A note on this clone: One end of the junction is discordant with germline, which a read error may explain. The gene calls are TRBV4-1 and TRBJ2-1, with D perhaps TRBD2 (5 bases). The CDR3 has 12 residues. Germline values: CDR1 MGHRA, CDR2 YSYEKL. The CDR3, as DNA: TGCGCCAGCAGCAAAGAGTCGCGGGCCCAGCTCTTC. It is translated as CASSKESRAQLF.

The CDR3 region has the DNA TGTGCCAGCTCACCACAGGCGGGAGGGCCGGTTGAGCAGTTCTTC. Protein: CASSPQAGGPVEQFF. This rearrangement joins TRBV18 to TRBJ2-1; TRBD2 aligns across 9 bases. The CDR3 is 15 amino acids. CDR1 is KGHSH, CDR2 LQKENI, per germline. Trimming took 1 base from V and 9 from J; bases not matched to a gene: 7.

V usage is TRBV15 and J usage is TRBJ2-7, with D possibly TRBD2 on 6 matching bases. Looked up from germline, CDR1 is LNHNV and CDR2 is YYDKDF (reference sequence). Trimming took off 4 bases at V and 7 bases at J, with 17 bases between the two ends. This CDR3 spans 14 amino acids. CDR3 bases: TGTGCCACCAGCACCAGTTCAAAGGGGAGGGAGCAGTACTTC. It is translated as CATSTSSKGREQYF.

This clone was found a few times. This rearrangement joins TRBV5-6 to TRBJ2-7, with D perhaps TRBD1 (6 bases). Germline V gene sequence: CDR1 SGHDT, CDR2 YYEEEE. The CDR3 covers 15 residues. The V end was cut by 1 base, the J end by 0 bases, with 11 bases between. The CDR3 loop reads CASSLRDTVSYEQYF. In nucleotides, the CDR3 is TGTGCCAGCAGCTTGCGGGACACCGTCTCCTACGAGCAGTACTTC.